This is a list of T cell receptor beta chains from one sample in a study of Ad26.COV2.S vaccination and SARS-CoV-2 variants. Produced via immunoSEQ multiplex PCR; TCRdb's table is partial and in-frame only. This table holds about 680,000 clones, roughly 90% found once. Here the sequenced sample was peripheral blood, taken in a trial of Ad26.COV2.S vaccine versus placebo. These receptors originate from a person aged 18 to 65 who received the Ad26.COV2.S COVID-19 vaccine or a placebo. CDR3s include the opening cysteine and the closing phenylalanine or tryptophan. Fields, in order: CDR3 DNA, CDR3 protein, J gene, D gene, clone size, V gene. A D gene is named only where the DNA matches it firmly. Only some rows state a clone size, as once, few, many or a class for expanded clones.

DNA: TGTGCCAGTAGTATAGATCTCGGGACAAGCTCCTACAATGAGCAGTTCTTC; CDR3: CASSIDLGTSSYNEQFF; J: TRBJ2-1; D: .; size: .; V: TRBV19
DNA: TGTGCCAGCAGCACAGGGGGCGCGGGTTACAATGAGCAGTTCTTC; CDR3: CASSTGGAGYNEQFF; J: TRBJ2-1; D: TRBD1; size: .; V: TRBV3-1/TRBV3-2
DNA: TGTGCCACCGGGCCGGGACCCGGGGCGACAGATACGCAGTATTTT; CDR3: CATGPGPGATDTQYF; J: TRBJ2-3; D: .; size: .; V: TRBV24-1
DNA: TGTGCCAGCTCACCACAGGCGGGACCCCAGCCCCAGCATTTT; CDR3: CASSPQAGPQPQHF; J: TRBJ1-5; D: .; size: .; V: TRBV18
DNA: TGTGCCAGCTCACCATCCCGCGGGAGTTTCCACAATGAGCAGTTCTTC; CDR3: CASSPSRGSFHNEQFF; J: TRBJ2-1; D: TRBD2; size: .; V: TRBV18
DNA: TGCGCCAGCAGCTTGAGGGACACTAATGAAAAACTGTTTTTT; CDR3: CASSLRDTNEKLFF; J: TRBJ1-4; D: .; size: .; V: TRBV5-1
DNA: TGTGCCAGCAGTTCGATCCTAGCGGGAGGGTCCCCGGAGCAGTTCTTC; CDR3: CASSSILAGGSPEQFF; J: TRBJ2-1; D: TRBD2; size: .; V: TRBV27
DNA: TGCGCCAGCAGCTTGCGTGGGTTTGGCGCTGAAGCTTTCTTT; CDR3: CASSLRGFGAEAFF; J: TRBJ1-1; D: .; size: .; V: TRBV5-1
DNA: TGTGCCACCAGTGATTTGCCAGGCGTCCACGACTTC; CDR3: CATSDLPGVHDF; J: TRBJ2-7; D: .; size: .; V: TRBV24-1
DNA: TGTGCCTGGAGTCGGGCAAATGAGCAGTTCTTC; CDR3: CAWSRANEQFF; J: TRBJ2-1; D: .; size: .; V: TRBV30
DNA: TGTGCCAGCAGCTTACCGACATCCTTAGCCTACGAGCAGTACTTC; CDR3: CASSLPTSLAYEQYF; J: TRBJ2-7; D: .; size: .; V: TRBV7-9
DNA: TGTGCCAGCAGTTTATCCCTCGAATACGAGCAGTACTTC; CDR3: CASSLSLEYEQYF; J: TRBJ2-7; D: .; size: .; V: TRBV27
DNA: TGTGCCAGCAGCCCATCACCCGCCGGGGGGCAAGAGACCCAGTACTTC; CDR3: CASSPSPAGGQETQYF; J: TRBJ2-5; D: TRBD2; size: .; V: TRBV11-2
DNA: TGTGCCAGCCTGGGACCGAACACTGAAGCTTTCTTT; CDR3: CASLGPNTEAFF; J: TRBJ1-1; D: .; size: .; V: TRBV2
DNA: TGTGCCAGCAGCTTGAACCCCACGGGAAACACCATATATTTT; CDR3: CASSLNPTGNTIYF; J: TRBJ1-3; D: .; size: few; V: TRBV7-2
DNA: TGTGCCAGCTCGCCGCGCGGGCTAGCGGAGTCCATGGAGCTGTTTTTT; CDR3: CASSPRGLAESMELFF; J: TRBJ2-2; D: TRBD2; size: once; V: TRBV18
DNA: TGCGCCAGCAGCCAAGTAGGGTACGAGCAGTACTTC; CDR3: CASSQVGYEQYF; J: TRBJ2-7; D: .; size: .; V: TRBV4-1
DNA: TGTGCCAGCAGTGAAGCGTCAACAGGTCATCAGCCCCAGCATTTT; CDR3: CASSEASTGHQPQHF; J: TRBJ1-5; D: .; size: .; V: TRBV6-1
DNA: TGTGCCAGCATCTCCCCGGGAGGGGGTGATACGCAGTATTTT; CDR3: CASISPGGGDTQYF; J: TRBJ2-3; D: TRBD2; size: .; V: TRBV27
DNA: TGCAGCGTTGGGGTGTTGAACACTGAAGCTTTCTTT; CDR3: CSVGVLNTEAFF; J: TRBJ1-1; D: .; size: once; V: TRBV29-1
DNA: TGTGCCTGGAGTCAAGACAGCTCTGGAAACACCATATATTTT; CDR3: CAWSQDSSGNTIYF; J: TRBJ1-3; D: .; size: .; V: TRBV30
DNA: TGTGCCTGGAGTGTGACTCTCTACGAGCAGTACTTC; CDR3: CAWSVTLYEQYF; J: TRBJ2-7; D: .; size: .; V: TRBV30